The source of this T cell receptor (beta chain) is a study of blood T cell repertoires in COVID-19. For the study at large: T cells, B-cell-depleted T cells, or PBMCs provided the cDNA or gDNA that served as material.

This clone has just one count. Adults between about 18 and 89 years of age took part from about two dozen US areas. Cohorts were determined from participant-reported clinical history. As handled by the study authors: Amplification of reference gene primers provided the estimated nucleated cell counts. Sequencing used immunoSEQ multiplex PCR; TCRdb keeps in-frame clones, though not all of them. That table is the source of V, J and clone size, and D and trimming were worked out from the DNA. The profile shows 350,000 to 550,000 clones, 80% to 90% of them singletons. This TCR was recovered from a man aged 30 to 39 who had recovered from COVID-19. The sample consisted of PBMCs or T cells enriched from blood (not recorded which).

CDR3 loop: CGVQSVGYTF. Here the CDR3 DNA reads TGCGGAGTGCAGAGCGTTGGCTACACCTTC. The rearrangement links TRBV20-1 to TRBJ1-2, with no clear D. The CDR3 runs to 10 residues. Per germline, CDR1 DFQATT and CDR2 SNEGSKA (reference sequence).